The present TCR beta chain was sequenced within a study of cytomegalovirus exposure and HLA in healthy donors. The overall study: As released early, the data held about 85 million unique TCRs from HLA-typed donors.

The CDR3 is made up of 13 amino acids. The germline V gene has CDR1 SEHNR and CDR2 FQNEAQ (reference sequence). Trimming pared 3 bases from V and 14 bases from J, leaving 16 bases between. Study-level points and caveats: Reports state that TCR beta sequences accurately predicted most subjects' HLA-A and HLA-B alleles.

Turning to this clone: The antigen is undetermined.

Donors were ostensibly healthy at sampling, although undocumented immune exposures were probable. Both 60 Vbeta primers and 13 Jbeta primers went into the PCR. Method: immunoSEQ multiplex PCR; TCRdb's copy keeps in-frame clones and lacks some. Among roughly 150,000 clones listed, 60% to 85% were seen once. The sequence derives from a man aged 40-50 years in good health and CMV-seropositive. The genes are TRBV7-9 and TRBJ1-4, with D uncertain. The sample taken for sequencing was PBMCs. The CDR3 protein is CASSLGSVPFLFF. In DNA form, the CDR3 reads TGTGCCAGCAGCTTGGGTAGCGTCCCGTTTCTGTTTTTT.